The 30 T cell receptor beta chains given below trace back to one sample, sequenced in a study of T-cell memory formation after mild COVID-19 (dated by TCRdb to about 2021). The library was obtained by 5' RACE. The sample was run on an Illumina NovaSeq 6000. TCRdb reprocessing: public reads trimmed at Q25 with fastp, clones called with MiXCR, in-frame beta chains kept. Every CDR3 protein is listed once, alongside the most common genes and DNA of its rows. Present in this sample are a few hundred thousand distinct CDR3 sequences, 15% to 20% of which were seen just once. Clones ranked in the top ten supply roughly 21% of the sample. Sequencing used PBMCs or a T cell subset sorted from them (not recorded which). These receptors originate from a man between 18 and 35 years old who had mild COVID-19 (a few samples of this study predate the infection). The sample titles of this study are shuffled in the database, so cell type and time point are left out; the donor was told from shared clones.

This sequence joins TRBV20-1 and TRBJ2-3, with 7 bases that match TRBD2. V was pared by 6 bases and J by 7 bases, with 7 bases of the junction left unmatched. The CDR3 has 12 residues. Germline values: CDR1 DFQATT, CDR2 SNEGSKA (reference sequence). The CDR3 spells CSAPGGGNTQYF. CDR3 sequence (DNA): TGCAGTGCGCCGGGGGGAGGGAATACGCAGTATTTT.

This clonotype was found many times. CDR3 amino acids: CASSSYRGRADTQYF. The CDR3 coding sequence is TGTGCCAGCAGCTCCTACAGGGGGAGGGCAGATACGCAGTATTTT. This chain links TRBV11-2 with TRBJ2-3; possible D gene TRBD1, 8 bases. In germline, CDR1 is SGHAT, CDR2 FQNNGV. This CDR3 has 15 residues. Deletions cut 4 bases from V and 4 bases from J, with 15 bases between.

This clonotype has at least ten counts. The genes are TRBV12-3 or TRBV12-4 and TRBJ1-1; possible D gene TRBD1, 5 bases. The V end lost 8 bases, the J end lost 0 bases, and 10 bases lay between the germline ends. The CDR3 is made up of 13 amino acids. The DNA of the CDR3 is TGTGCCAGCCGACCCAGGGTGAACACTGAAGCTTTCTTT. Its translation is CASRPRVNTEAFF.

The V call is TRBV28, the J call TRBJ2-7, with D perhaps matching TRBD2 (6 bases). The CDR3 totals 14 residues. Trimming removed 3 bases at V and 0 bases at J, with 9 bases between. The germline CDR1 and CDR2 sequences are MDHEN and SYDVKM. The CDR3 DNA reads TGTGCCAGCAGTTTGGGACTGCGCTCCTACGAGCAGTACGTC. Its translation: CASSLGLRSYEQYV.

This clonotype has a handful of counts. V gene TRBV5-1 combines with J gene TRBJ1-6; 7 bases line up with TRBD1. There are 13 residues in the CDR3. The germline V gene has CDR1 SGHRS and CDR2 YFSETQ. V dropped 7 bases and J dropped 7; count of bases not matched to a gene: 5. CDR3 sequence reads: CASRDSVNSPLHF. The CDR3 DNA reads TGCGCCAGCCGGGACAGTGTCAATTCACCCCTCCACTTT.

The CDR3 DNA follows: TGTGCCAGCAGCCAATGGGGAGACGCGAAGGACACCGGGGAGCTGTTTTTT. Encoded protein: CASSQWGDAKDTGELFF. The V call is TRBV7-9, the J call TRBJ2-2; maybe TRBD2 (5 bases). The CDR3 length is 17 residues. Germline loops: CDR1 SEHNR, CDR2 FQNEAQ (reference sequence). Trimming pared 5 bases from V and 3 bases from J, leaving 19 bases between.

V usage is TRBV2 and J usage is TRBJ2-2; D might be TRBD1 or TRBD2, each matching 5 bases. This CDR3 is built from 15 residues. Germline CDR1 is SNHLY and CDR2 is FYNNEI. Trimming pared 6 bases from V and 6 bases from J, leaving 17 bases between. The CDR3 sequence is CASSGWDLVAGELFF. The CDR3 DNA reads TGTGCCAGCAGCGGCTGGGACCTTGTGGCCGGGGAGCTGTTTTTT.

The chain combines TRBV7-9 with TRBJ1-5; 7 bases align to TRBD1. V was clipped by 4 bases and J by 3 bases; unmatched bases: 6. The CDR3 spans 15 residues. Germline V gene lookup returns CDR1 SEHNR and CDR2 FQNEAQ (reference sequence). The CDR3 DNA reads TGTGCCAGCAGCTCAGGGACAGCACACAATCAGCCCCAGCATTTT. This translates into CASSSGTAHNQPQHF.

The chain uses TRBV4-3 and TRBJ1-5; D ambiguous. The CDR3 sequence is 20 residues long. Trimming stripped 0 bases from V and 5 bases from J, with 26 bases between. Per germline, CDR1 LGHNA and CDR2 YSLEER. In DNA, the CDR3 is TGCGCCAGCAGCCAAGATCTCCTGTTTCGTCCTCCCGTTGGAGATCAGCCCCAGCATTTT. Translating gives CASSQDLLFRPPVGDQPQHF.

This clonotype was observed a handful of times. V and J are TRBV4-3 and TRBJ2-3, with D unclear. The germline V gene has CDR1 LGHNA and CDR2 YSLEER. Between the trimmed V and J ends, which lost 0 bases and 6 bases, there was a span of 10 bases. CDR3 length equals 14 residues. The CDR3 sequence: CASSQEGSRDTQYF. In DNA form, the CDR3 reads TGCGCCAGCAGCCAAGAGGGCAGCAGGGATACGCAGTATTTT.

This sequence joins TRBV7-2 and TRBJ1-2; no clear D gene. The V gene lost 5 bases and the J gene lost 5 bases, with 18 bases spanning the gap. The CDR3 length is 15 residues. Germline CDR1 and CDR2: SGHTA and FQGNSA. CDR3 amino acids: CASSPPGGSPYGYTF. Here the CDR3 DNA reads TGTGCCAGCAGCCCACCGGGAGGTTCTCCTTATGGCTACACCTTC.

This clonotype has only a few counts. The rearrangement joins TRBV6-2 or TRBV6-3 to TRBJ1-5, with D maybe TRBD1 (6 bases). V was cut by 4 bases and J by 7 bases, with 14 bases left in between. Germline V lookup: CDR1 MNHEY, CDR2 SVGEGT. The CDR3 loop spans 14 amino acids. CDR3: CASSWTDRRQPQHF. In DNA, the CDR3 is TGTGCCAGCAGTTGGACGGACAGACGGCAGCCCCAGCATTTT.

The J gene is TRBJ2-5, the V gene TRBV18; 10 bases match TRBD1. Germline V gene sequence: CDR1 KGHSH, CDR2 LQKENI. V gave up 3 bases and J gave up 0 bases; unmatched junction bases: 4. There are 16 residues in the CDR3. CDR3 amino acids: CASSPGQGLYQETQYF. CDR3 DNA sequence: TGTGCCAGCTCACCGGGACAGGGGCTTTACCAAGAGACCCAGTACTTC.

The chain has TRBV6-2 or TRBV6-3 and TRBJ1-6, with D tentatively TRBD1 (5 bases). Germline CDR1 reads MNHEY; CDR2 reads SVGEGT. This CDR3 is built from 18 residues. The ends were cut back, 5 bases at V and 0 bases at J, with 17 bases in the middle. CDR3 coding DNA: TGTGCCAGCAGTATGGGGCGCCGTCAGAGCTCCTATAATTCACCCCTCCACTTT. Its translation is CASSMGRRQSSYNSPLHF.

This clonotype appeared a few times. The chain uses TRBV10-3 and TRBJ1-5; 10 positions match TRBD1. CDR3 length equals 14 residues. The J segment lost 5 bases and the V segment lost 8 bases, leaving 6 bases of the junction unmatched. CDR1 is ENHRY and CDR2 is SYGVKD in the germline V gene. Here the CDR3 DNA reads TGTGCCATCGCCTCGACAGGGGGCGATCAGCCCCAGCATTTT. Protein sequence: CAIASTGGDQPQHF.

This chain links TRBV15 with TRBJ1-4; 7 bases align to TRBD1. The junction had 7 bases not matched to a gene; V was cut back by 2 bases and J by 7 bases. This CDR3 spans 15 amino acids. CDR1 and CDR2 (germline): LNHNV, YYDKDF (reference sequence). CDR3 loop: CATSRSGGRGEKLFF. CDR3 bases: TGTGCCACCAGCAGATCAGGGGGAAGGGGTGAAAAACTGTTTTTT. Looking up the rest from reference TRBV15 and TRBJ1-4 gives the full variable domain: DAMVIQNPRYQVTQFGKPVTLSCSQTLNHNVMYWYQQKSSQAPKLLFHYYDKDFNNEADTPDNFQSRRPNTSFCFLDIRSPGLGDTAMYLCATSRSGGRGEKLFFGSGTQLSVL.

This clonotype has just a few counts. The chain is built from TRBV4-3 and TRBJ1-5; no clear D. This CDR3 region has 14 residues. Trimming took off 0 bases at V and 8 bases at J, with 11 bases between the two ends. Per the germline V gene, CDR1 is LGHNA and CDR2 is YSLEER. CDR3 loop: CASSQDRGRKPQHF. The CDR3 DNA follows: TGCGCCAGCAGCCAAGATCGCGGGAGAAAGCCCCAGCATTTT.

The J gene is TRBJ1-1, the V gene TRBV12-3 or TRBV12-4; D ambiguous. The CDR3 loop spans 14 amino acids. Between the trimmed V and J ends, which lost 3 bases and 2 bases, there was a span of 10 bases. The CDR3 DNA reads as TGTGCCAGCAGTTTGATAACACCCAACACTGAAGCTTTCTTT. Its protein product is CASSLITPNTEAFF.

The CDR3 DNA reads as TGTGCCAGCAGCTCCGAACCGAGACGGAATATAGCCTACGAGCAGTACTTC. Residues: CASSSEPRRNIAYEQYF. This chain joins TRBV5-5 and TRBJ2-7; the D is unclear. The CDR3 covers 17 residues. Germline CDR1 is SGHKS and CDR2 is YYEKEE (reference sequence). V lost 3 bases and J lost 2, with 21 bases in between.

The chain carries TRBV27 and TRBJ1-1; possibly TRBD1 for D (6 bases). The CDR3 is 14 amino acids. V was pared by 8 bases and J by 4 bases, with 17 bases between. Per germline, CDR1 MNHEY and CDR2 SMNVEV (reference sequence). The CDR3 DNA reads TGTGCCAGCTACCTAGGGGGTACGGGCACTGAAGCTTTCTTT. This codes for CASYLGGTGTEAFF.

The chain recombines TRBV6-6 with TRBJ1-1; D unresolved. The V end lost 0 bases, the J end lost 1 base, and 15 bases lay between the germline ends. Germline V lookup: CDR1 MNHNY, CDR2 SVGAGI (reference sequence). The CDR3 covers 17 residues. As DNA, the CDR3 is TGTGCCAGCAGTTACTCGAATAGTCCCAGGAGGAACACTGAAGCTTTCTTT. Encoded protein: CASSYSNSPRRNTEAFF.

This chain links TRBV5-1 with TRBJ1-1; D is uncertain. The germline V gene has CDR1 SGHRS and CDR2 YFSETQ. The CDR3 contains 13 residues. The V end lost 0 bases, the J end lost 4 bases, and 7 bases lay between the germline ends. The chain's CDR3 is CASSLGLSTEAFF. CDR3 nucleotide sequence: TGCGCCAGCAGCTTGGGTCTGTCCACTGAAGCTTTCTTT. The whole variable domain, remainder taken from reference TRBV5-1 and TRBJ1-1, is KAGVTQTPRYLIKTRGQQVTLSCSPISGHRSVSWYQQTPGQGLQFLFEYFSETQRNKGNFPGRFSGRQFSNSRSEMNVSTLELGDSALYLCASSLGLSTEAFFGQGTRLTVV.

J is TRBJ1-2 and V is TRBV20-1; no clear D. The CDR3 spans 13 residues. CDR1 is DFQATT and CDR2 is SNEGSKA in the germline V gene (reference sequence). The V end was cut by 5 bases, the J end by 10 bases, with 20 bases between. The chain's CDR3 is CSAPLEGWVNYTF. The CDR3 DNA reads TGCAGTGCTCCCCTAGAAGGTTGGGTCAACTACACCTTC.

The rearrangement uses TRBV27 and TRBJ2-5; maybe TRBD2 (5 bases). Germline V lookup: CDR1 MNHEY, CDR2 SMNVEV (reference sequence). V was cut by 6 bases and J by 0 bases, with 8 bases left in between. The CDR3 loop spans 13 amino acids. This chain's CDR3 is CASREADQETQYF. Written as DNA, the CDR3 is TGTGCCAGCAGGGAAGCGGACCAAGAGACCCAGTACTTC.

The sample holds many counts of this clonotype. V is TRBV27 and J is TRBJ1-5; unclear D gene. The CDR3 is 15 residues long. The V gene lost 1 base and the J gene lost 0 bases, with 7 bases spanning the gap. Germline CDR1 is MNHEY and CDR2 is SMNVEV (reference sequence). Here the CDR3 reads CASSLFGFSNQPQHF. CDR3 DNA: TGTGCCAGCAGTTTATTCGGATTTAGCAATCAGCCCCAGCATTTT.

V usage is TRBV5-1 and J usage is TRBJ1-1; D may be TRBD1 (6 bases). Trimming took 4 bases from V and 4 from J, leaving 17 bases between them. Germline assignment: CDR1 SGHRS and CDR2 YFSETQ. This CDR3 has 15 amino acids. CDR3 in amino acids: CASSPRAGETTEAFF. The DNA of the CDR3 is TGCGCCAGCAGCCCTCGGGCAGGGGAGACCACTGAAGCTTTCTTT. Together with reference TRBV5-1 and TRBJ1-1, the CDR3 gives the full variable domain: KAGVTQTPRYLIKTRGQQVTLSCSPISGHRSVSWYQQTPGQGLQFLFEYFSETQRNKGNFPGRFSGRQFSNSRSEMNVSTLELGDSALYLCASSPRAGETTEAFFGQGTRLTVV.

This clonotype was counted ten times or more. The V gene is TRBV12-3 or TRBV12-4, the J gene TRBJ2-3; 7 bases agree with TRBD1. There are 16 residues in the CDR3. J gave up 4 bases and V 0 bases, and 7 bases lay outside the gene matches. The CDR3 protein is CASSLAGGRSADTQYF. The CDR3 region has the DNA TGTGCCAGCAGTTTAGCAGGGGGCCGGAGCGCAGATACGCAGTATTTT.

This clonotype has more than one count but fewer than ten. The rearrangement uses TRBV12-3 or TRBV12-4 and TRBJ1-1, with a weak D call TRBD1 (5 bases). The CDR3 covers 14 residues. Between the trimmed V and J ends, which lost 2 bases and 1 base, there was a span of 8 bases. The DNA for the CDR3 is TGTGCCAGCAGTTTACGTGGGGCGAACACTGAAGCTTTCTTT. Residues: CASSLRGANTEAFF.

This chain links TRBV3-1 with TRBJ2-2; 13 bases align to TRBD2. The CDR3 loop spans 14 amino acids. From germline, CDR1 is LGHDT and CDR2 YNNKEL (reference sequence). Losses at the gene ends were 8 bases for V and 7 bases for J; bases not matched to a gene: 4. The CDR3 loop is CASQTSGGIGELFF. CDR3 nucleotide sequence: TGTGCCAGCCAGACTAGCGGGGGGATCGGGGAGCTGTTTTTT.

The J gene is TRBJ2-7, the V gene TRBV7-6, with 7 nucleotides matching TRBD2. The CDR3 length is 15 residues. The trim removed 0 bases at V and 3 bases at J, leaving 5 bases unmatched. The germline CDR1 and CDR2 sequences are SGHVS and FNYEAQ. CDR3 nucleotides: TGTGCCAGCAGCTTAGCGCGGCGGGGGTTCTACGAGCAGTACTTC. It codes for CASSLARRGFYEQYF.